This TCR beta chain was retrieved from a study of T cells in Graves' hyperthyroidism and ophthalmopathy. Authors of the study amplified TCR beta CDR3 regions from RNA transcripts. The TCR CDR3 first-round RT-PCR relied on the HTBI primer set. Each CDR3 protein gets one entry after TCRdb re-called the multiplex PCR reads with MiXCR. The profile shows just under 750,000 distinct CDR3 sequences, over 35% of them singletons. This clonotype was detected many times. Sample: blood. This receptor was identified in a woman in her thirties or forties with Graves' hyperthyroidism.

CDR3 in DNA: TGTGCCAGCAGTACCAATCGCCGGGCCCTTGGAGGGGAGCAGTACTTC. This encodes CASSTNRRALGGEQYF. The gene calls are TRBV2 and TRBJ2-7; D perhaps matches TRBD2 (6 bases). The CDR3 consists of 16 residues. Trimming left V 5 bases short and J 7 bases short, with 24 bases between. Germline CDR1 and CDR2: SNHLY and FYNNEI.